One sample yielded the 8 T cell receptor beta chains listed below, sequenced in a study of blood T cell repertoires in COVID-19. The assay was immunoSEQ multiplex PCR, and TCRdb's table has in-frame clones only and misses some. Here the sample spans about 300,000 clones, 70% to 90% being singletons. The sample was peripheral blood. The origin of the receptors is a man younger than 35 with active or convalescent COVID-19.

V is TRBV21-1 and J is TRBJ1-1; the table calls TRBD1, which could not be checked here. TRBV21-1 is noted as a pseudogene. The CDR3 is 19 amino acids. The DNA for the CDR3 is TGTGCCAGCAGCAACCGAAAGGGGAAGGGGGCGAAGGTGAACACTGAAGCTTTCTTT. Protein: CASSNRKGKGAKVNTEAFF.

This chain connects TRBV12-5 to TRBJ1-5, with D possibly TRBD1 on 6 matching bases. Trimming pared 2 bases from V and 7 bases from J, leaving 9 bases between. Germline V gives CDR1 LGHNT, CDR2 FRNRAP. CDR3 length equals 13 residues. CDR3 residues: CASGLSRGQPQHF. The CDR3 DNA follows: TGTGCTAGTGGTTTGTCCAGGGGACAGCCCCAGCATTTT.

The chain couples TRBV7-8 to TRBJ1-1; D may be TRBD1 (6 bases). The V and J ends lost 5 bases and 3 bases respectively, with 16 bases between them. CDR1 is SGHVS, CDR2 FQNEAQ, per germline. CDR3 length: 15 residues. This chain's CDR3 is CASSRYRDLDTEAFF. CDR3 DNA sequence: TGTGCCAGCAGCAGGTACAGGGATTTGGACACTGAAGCTTTCTTT.

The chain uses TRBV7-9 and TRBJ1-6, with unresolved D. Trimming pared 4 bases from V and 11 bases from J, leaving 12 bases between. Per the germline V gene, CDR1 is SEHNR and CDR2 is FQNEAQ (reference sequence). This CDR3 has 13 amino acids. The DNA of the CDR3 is TGTGCCAGCAGCTCCCAGGAGAGGGCACCCCTCCACTTT. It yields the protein CASSSQERAPLHF.

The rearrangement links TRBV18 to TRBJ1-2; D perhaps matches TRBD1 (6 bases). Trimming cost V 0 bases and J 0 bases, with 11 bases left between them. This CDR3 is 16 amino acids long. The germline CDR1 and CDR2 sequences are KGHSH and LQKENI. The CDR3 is CASSPPTGASNYGYTF. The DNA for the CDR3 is TGTGCCAGCTCACCACCGACAGGCGCTTCTAACTATGGCTACACCTTC.

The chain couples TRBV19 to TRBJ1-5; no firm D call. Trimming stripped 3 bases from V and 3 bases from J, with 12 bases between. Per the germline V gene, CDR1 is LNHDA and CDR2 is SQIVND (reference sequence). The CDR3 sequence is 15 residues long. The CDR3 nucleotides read TGTGCCAGTAGTATGAGGGAGGGATCCAATCAGCCCCAGCATTTT. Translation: CASSMREGSNQPQHF.

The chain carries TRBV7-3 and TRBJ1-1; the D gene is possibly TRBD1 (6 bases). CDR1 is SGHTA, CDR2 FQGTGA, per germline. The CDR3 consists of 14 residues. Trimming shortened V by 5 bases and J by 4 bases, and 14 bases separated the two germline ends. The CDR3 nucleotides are TGTGCCAGCAGCCGCACAGGGTCCCTCACTGAAGCTTTCTTT. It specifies CASSRTGSLTEAFF.

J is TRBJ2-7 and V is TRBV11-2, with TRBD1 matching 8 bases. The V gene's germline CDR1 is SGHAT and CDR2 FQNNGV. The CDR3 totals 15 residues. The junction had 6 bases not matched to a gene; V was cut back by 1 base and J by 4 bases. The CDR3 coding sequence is TGTGCCAGCAGCTTAGGATACAGGGGGTCTTACGAGCAGTACTTC. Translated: CASSLGYRGSYEQYF.